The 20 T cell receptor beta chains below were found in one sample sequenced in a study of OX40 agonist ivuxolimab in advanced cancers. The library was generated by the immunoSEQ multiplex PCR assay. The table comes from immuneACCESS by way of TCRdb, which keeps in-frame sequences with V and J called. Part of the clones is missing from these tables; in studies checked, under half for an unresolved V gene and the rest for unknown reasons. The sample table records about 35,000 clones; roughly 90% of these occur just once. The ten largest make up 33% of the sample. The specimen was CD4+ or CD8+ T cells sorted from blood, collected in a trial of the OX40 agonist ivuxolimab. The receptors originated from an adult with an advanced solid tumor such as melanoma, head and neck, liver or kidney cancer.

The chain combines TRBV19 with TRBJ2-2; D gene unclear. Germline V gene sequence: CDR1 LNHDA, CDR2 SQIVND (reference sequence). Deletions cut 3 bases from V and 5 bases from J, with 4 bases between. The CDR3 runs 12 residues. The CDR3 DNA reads TGTGCCAGTAGTATCGGTACCGGGGAGCTGTTTTTT. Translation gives CASSIGTGELFF.

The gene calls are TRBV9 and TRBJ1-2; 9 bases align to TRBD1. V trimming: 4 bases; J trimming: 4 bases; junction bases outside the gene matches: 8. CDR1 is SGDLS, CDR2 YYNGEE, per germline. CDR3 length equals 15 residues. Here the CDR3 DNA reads TGTGCCAGCAGCCCCCCCATGGGACAGGGCTATGGCTACACCTTC. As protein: CASSPPMGQGYGYTF.

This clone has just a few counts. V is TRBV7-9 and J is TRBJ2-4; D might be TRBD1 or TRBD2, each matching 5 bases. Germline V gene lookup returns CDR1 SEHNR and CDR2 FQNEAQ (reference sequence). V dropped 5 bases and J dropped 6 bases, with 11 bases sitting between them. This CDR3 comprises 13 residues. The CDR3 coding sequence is TGTGCCAGCAGCCCGAATGGGGGAAACATTCAGTACTTC. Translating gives CASSPNGGNIQYF. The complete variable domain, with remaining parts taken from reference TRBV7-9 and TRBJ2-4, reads DTGVSQNPRHKITKRGQNVTFRCDPISEHNRLYWYRQTLGQGPEFLTYFQNEAQLEKSRLLSDRFSAERPKGSFSTLEIQRTEQGDSAMYLCASSPNGGNIQYFGAGTRLSVL.

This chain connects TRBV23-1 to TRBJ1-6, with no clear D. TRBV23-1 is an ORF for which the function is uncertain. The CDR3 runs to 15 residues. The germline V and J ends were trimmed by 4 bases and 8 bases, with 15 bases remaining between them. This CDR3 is CASSLSRTLDSPLHF. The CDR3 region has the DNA TGCGCCAGCAGTCTATCTAGGACCCTTGATTCACCCCTCCACTTT.

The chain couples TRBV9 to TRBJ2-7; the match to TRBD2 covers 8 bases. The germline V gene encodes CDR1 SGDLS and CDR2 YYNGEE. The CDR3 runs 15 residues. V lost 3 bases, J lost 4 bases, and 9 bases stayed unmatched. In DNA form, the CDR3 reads TGTGCCAGCAGCGGAAGCGGGAGTGGCCCTTACGAGCAGTACTTC. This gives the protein CASSGSGSGPYEQYF.

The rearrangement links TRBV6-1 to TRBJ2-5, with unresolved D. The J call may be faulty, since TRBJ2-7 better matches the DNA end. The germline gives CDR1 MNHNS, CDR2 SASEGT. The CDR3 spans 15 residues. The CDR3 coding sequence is TGTGCCAGCAGCGCTACTTCCTCGCTCTCCTACGAGCAGTACTTC. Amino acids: CASSATSSLSYEQYF.

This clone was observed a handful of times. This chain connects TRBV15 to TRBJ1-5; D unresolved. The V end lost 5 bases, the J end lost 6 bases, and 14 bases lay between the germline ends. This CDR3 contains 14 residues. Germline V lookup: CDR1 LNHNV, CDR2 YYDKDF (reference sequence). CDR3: CATSGRSMSQPQHF. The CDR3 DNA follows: TGTGCCACCAGCGGTCGGTCAATGAGTCAGCCCCAGCATTTT.

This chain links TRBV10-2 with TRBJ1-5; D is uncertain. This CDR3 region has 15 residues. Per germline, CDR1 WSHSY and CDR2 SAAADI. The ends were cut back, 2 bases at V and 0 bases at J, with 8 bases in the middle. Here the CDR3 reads CASSETVYSNQPQHF. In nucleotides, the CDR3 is TGCGCCAGCAGTGAGACAGTCTATAGCAATCAGCCCCAGCATTTT.

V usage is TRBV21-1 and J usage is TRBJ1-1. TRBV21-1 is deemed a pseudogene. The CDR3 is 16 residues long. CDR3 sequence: CATLDSDREGNTEAFF. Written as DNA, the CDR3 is TGTGCCACCCTGGATTCCGACAGGGAGGGGAACACTGAAGCTTTCTTT.

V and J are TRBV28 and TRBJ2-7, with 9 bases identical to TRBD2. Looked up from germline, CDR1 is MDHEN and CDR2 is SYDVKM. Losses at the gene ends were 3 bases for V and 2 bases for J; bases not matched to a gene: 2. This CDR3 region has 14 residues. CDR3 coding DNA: TGTGCCAGCAGTTTTCTAGCGGGGCCCTACGAGCAGTACTTC. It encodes CASSFLAGPYEQYF.

The DNA for the CDR3 is TGTGCCAGCAGTGGCCCGGGTGGAGACTGGGGGCCTTGGAATGAAAAACTGTTTTTT. Translating it yields CASSGPGGDWGPWNEKLFF. V and J are TRBV7-9 and TRBJ1-4; maybe TRBD1 (6 bases). Trimming took off 6 bases at V and 5 bases at J, with 28 bases between the two ends. The germline gives CDR1 SEHNR, CDR2 FQNEAQ (reference sequence). CDR3 length: 19 residues.

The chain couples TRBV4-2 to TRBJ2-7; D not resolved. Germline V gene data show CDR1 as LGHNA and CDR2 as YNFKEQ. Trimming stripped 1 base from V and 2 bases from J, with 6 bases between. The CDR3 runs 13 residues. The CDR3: CASSQVAAYEQYF. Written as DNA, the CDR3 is TGTGCCAGCAGCCAAGTCGCAGCCTACGAGCAGTACTTC.

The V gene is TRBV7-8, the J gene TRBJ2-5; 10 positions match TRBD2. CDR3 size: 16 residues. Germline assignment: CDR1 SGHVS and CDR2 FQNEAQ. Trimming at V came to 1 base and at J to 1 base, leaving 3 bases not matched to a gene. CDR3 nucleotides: TGTGCCAGCAGCTTAGGGGCTAGCGGGAGCCAAGAGACCCAGTACTTC. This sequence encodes CASSLGASGSQETQYF.

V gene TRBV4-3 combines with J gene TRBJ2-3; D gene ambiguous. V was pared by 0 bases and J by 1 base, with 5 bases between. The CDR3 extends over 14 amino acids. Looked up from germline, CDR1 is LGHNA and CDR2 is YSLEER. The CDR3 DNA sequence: TGCGCCAGCAGCCAAGAAACAGGCACAGATACGCAGTATTTT. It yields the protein CASSQETGTDTQYF.

This chain's CDR3 is CSARPLNGYTF. The CDR3 DNA follows: TGCAGTGCTAGACCCCTCAATGGCTACACCTTC. The rearrangement uses TRBV20-1 and TRBJ1-2; no reliable D call. The CDR3 is made up of 11 amino acids. Trimming removed 2 bases at V and 6 bases at J, with 7 bases between. CDR1 DFQATT and CDR2 SNEGSKA come from the germline V gene (reference sequence).

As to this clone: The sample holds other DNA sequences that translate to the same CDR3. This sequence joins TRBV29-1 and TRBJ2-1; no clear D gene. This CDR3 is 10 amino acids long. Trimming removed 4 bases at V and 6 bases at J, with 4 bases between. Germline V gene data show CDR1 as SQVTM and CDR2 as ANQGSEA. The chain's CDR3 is CSVGGNEQFF. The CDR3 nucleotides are TGCAGCGTTGGAGGCAATGAGCAGTTCTTC.

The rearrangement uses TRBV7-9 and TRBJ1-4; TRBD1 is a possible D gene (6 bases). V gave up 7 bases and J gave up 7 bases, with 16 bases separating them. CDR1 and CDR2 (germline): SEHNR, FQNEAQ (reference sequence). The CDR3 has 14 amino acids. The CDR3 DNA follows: TGTGCCAGCAATAACAGGGAAGGGGGTGAAAAACTGTTTTTT. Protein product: CASNNREGGEKLFF.

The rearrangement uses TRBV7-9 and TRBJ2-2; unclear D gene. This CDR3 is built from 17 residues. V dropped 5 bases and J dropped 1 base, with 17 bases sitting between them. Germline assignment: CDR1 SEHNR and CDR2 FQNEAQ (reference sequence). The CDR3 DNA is TGTGCCAGCAGCCCCTTGGATCCGGATGGGAACACCGGGGAGCTGTTTTTT. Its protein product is CASSPLDPDGNTGELFF.

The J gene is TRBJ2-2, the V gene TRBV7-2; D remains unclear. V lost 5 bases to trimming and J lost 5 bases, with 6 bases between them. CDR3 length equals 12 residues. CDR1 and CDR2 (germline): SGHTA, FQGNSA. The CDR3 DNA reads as TGTGCCAGCAGCCCGACTACCGGGGAGCTGTTTTTT. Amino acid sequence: CASSPTTGELFF.

CDR3 sequence: CAISEWSANTGELFF. As DNA, the CDR3 is TGTGCCATCAGTGAGTGGTCAGCGAACACCGGGGAGCTGTTTTTT. The rearrangement joins TRBV10-3 to TRBJ2-2, with D hard to call. The CDR3 runs 15 residues. Trimming took off 1 base at V and 0 bases at J, with 6 bases between the two ends. Germline CDR1 ENHRY, CDR2 SYGVKD.